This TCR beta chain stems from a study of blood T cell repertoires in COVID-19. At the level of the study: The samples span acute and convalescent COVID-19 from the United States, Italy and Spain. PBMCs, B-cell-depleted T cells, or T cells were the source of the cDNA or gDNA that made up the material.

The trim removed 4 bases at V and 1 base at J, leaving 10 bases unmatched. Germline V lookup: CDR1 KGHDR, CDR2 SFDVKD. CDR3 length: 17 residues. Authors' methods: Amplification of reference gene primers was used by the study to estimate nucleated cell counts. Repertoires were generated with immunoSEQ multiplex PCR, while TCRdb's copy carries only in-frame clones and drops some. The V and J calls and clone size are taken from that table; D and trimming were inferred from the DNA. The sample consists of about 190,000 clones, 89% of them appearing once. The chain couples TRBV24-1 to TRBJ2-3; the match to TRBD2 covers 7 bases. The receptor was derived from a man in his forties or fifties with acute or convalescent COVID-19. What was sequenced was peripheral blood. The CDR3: CATSDPLGAGGTDTQYF. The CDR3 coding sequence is TGTGCCACCAGTGACCCCCTCGGTGCGGGGGGCACAGATACGCAGTATTTT.